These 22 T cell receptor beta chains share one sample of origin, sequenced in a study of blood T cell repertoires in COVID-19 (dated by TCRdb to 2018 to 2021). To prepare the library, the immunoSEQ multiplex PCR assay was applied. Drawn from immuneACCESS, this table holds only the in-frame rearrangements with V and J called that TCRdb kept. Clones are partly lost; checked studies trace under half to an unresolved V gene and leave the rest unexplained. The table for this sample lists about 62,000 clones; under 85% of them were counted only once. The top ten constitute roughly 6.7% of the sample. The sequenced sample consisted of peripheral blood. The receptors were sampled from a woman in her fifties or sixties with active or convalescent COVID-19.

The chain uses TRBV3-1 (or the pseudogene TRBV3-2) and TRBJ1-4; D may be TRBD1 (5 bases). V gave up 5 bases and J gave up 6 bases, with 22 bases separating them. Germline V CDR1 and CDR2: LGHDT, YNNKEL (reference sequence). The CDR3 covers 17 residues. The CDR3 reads CASSGAKGPGEYEKLFF. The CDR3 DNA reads TGTGCCAGCAGCGGGGCTAAGGGGCCGGGGGAATATGAAAAACTGTTTTTT.

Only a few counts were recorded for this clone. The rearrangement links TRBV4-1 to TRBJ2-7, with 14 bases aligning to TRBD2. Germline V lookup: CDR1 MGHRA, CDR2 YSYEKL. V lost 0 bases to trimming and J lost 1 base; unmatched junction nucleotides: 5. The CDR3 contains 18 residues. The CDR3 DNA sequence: TGCGCCAGCAGCCAAGAAAGGACTAGCGGGAGGCCTTCCTACGAGCAGTACTTC. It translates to CASSQERTSGRPSYEQYF.

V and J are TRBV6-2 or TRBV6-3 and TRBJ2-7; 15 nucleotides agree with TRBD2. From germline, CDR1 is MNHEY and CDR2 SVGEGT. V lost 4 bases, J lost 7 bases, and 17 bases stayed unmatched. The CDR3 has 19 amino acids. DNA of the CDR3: TGTGCCAGCAGTTTATCCGAAGGACTAGCGGGAGGGATTTTGCAGGAGCAGTACTTC. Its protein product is CASSLSEGLAGGILQEQYF.

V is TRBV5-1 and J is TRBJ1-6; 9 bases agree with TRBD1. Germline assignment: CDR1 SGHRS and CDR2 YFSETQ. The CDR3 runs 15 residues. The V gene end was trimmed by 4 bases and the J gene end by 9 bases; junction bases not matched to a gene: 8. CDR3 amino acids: CASSPEGTGRSPLHF. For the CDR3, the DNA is TGCGCCAGCAGCCCGGAAGGGACAGGGCGTTCACCCCTCCACTTT.

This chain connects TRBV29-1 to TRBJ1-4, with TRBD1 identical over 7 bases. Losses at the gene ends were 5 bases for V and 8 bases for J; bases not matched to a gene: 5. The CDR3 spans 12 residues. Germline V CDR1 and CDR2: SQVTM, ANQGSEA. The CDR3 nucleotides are TGCAGCGTTAGGACAGGTGGCGAAAAACTGTTTTTT. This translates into CSVRTGGEKLFF.

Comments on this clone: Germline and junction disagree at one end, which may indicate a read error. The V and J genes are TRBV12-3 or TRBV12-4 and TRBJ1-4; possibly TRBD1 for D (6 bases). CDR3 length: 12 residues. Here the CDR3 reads CASTGTNEKLFF. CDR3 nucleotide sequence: TGTGCCAGTACAGGGACTAACGAAAAACTGTTTTTT.

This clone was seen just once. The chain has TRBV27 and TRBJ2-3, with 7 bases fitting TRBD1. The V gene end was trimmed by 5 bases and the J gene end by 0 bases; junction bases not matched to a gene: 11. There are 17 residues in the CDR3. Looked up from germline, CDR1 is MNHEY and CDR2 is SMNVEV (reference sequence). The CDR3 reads CASSPFSTGRSTDTQYF. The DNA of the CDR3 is TGTGCCAGCAGTCCCTTCTCGACAGGGAGAAGCACAGATACGCAGTATTTT.

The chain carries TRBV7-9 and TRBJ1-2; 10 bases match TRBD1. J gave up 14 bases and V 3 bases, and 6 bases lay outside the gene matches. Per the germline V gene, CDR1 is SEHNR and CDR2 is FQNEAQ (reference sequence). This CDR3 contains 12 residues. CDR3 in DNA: TGTGCCAGCAGCTTGGGACAGGGGAGTTGGACCTTC. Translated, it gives CASSLGQGSWTF.

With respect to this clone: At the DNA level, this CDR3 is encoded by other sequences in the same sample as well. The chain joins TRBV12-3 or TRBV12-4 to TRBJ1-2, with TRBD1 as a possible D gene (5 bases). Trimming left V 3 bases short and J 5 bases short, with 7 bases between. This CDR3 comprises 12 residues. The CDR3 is CASSLEGYGYTF. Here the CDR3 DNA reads TGTGCCAGCAGTTTGGAGGGGTATGGCTACACCTTC.

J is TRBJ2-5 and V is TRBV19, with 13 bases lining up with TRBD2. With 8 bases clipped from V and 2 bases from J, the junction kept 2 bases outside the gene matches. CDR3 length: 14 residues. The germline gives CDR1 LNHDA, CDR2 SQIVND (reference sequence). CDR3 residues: CASATSGGQETQYF. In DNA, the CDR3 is TGTGCCAGTGCGACTAGCGGGGGGCAAGAGACCCAGTACTTC. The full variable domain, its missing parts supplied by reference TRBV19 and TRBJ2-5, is DGGITQSPKYLFRKEGQNVTLSCEQNLNHDAMYWYRQDPGQGLRLIYYSQIVNDFQKGDIAEGYSVSREKKESFPLTVTSAQKNPTAFYLCASATSGGQETQYFGPGTRLLVL.

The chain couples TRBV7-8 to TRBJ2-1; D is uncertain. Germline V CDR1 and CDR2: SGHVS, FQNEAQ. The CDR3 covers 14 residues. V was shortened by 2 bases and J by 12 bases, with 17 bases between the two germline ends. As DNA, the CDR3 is TGTGCCAGCAGCTTAACCCCCGCCGCCGGTGGGCAGTTCTTC. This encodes CASSLTPAAGGQFF. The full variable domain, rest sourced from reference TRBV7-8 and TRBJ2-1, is GAGVSQSPRYKVAKRGQDVALRCDPISGHVSLFWYQQALGQGPEFLTYFQNEAQLDKSGLPSDRFFAERPEGSVSTLKIQRTQQEDSAVYLCASSLTPAAGGQFFGPGTRLTVL.

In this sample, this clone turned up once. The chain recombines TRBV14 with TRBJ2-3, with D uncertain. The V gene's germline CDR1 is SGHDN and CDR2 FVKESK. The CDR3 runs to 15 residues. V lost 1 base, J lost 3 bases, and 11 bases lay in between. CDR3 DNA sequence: TGTGCCAGCAGCCAAGCCCTATCCTGGACAGATACGCAGTATTTT. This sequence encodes CASSQALSWTDTQYF.

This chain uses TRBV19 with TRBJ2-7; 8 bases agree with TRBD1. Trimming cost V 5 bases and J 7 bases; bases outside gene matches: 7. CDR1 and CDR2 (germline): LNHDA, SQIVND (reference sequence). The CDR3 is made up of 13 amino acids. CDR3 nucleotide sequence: TGTGCCAGTAGTTCGGACAGGGCCCTGGAGCAGTACTTC. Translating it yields CASSSDRALEQYF.

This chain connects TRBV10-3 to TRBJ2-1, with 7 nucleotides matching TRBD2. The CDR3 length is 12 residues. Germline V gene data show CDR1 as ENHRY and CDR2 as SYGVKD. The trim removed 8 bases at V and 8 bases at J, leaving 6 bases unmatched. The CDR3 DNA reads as TGTGCCATCCGTCGGGGAGGGGATGAGCAGTTCTTC. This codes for CAIRRGGDEQFF.

CDR3 in DNA: TGTGCCAGCACCTTCCAGGGGGTACCCTATGGCTACACCTTC. Translating it yields CASTFQGVPYGYTF. The chain combines TRBV7-9 with TRBJ1-2; 7 positions match TRBD1. The CDR3 extends over 14 amino acids. Losses at the gene ends were 7 bases for V and 4 bases for J; bases not matched to a gene: 9. Per germline, CDR1 SEHNR and CDR2 FQNEAQ (reference sequence).

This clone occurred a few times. CDR3 amino acids: CASSLVGGSNQPQHF. As DNA, the CDR3 is TGTGCCAGCAGTTTGGTTGGCGGTAGCAATCAGCCCCAGCATTTT. The chain employs TRBV28 and TRBJ1-5; D gene unclear. This CDR3 is 15 amino acids long. With 3 bases removed from V and 0 bases from J, the gap between germline ends came to 9 bases. Germline CDR1 MDHEN, CDR2 SYDVKM.

DNA for the CDR3: TGTGCCAGCAGCCCGCAGGGCTATACGCAGTATTTT. Translation gives CASSPQGYTQYF. The chain links TRBV12-3 or TRBV12-4 to TRBJ2-3; D may be TRBD1 (5 bases). The CDR3 loop spans 12 amino acids. Trimming took off 6 bases at V and 7 bases at J, with 11 bases between the two ends.

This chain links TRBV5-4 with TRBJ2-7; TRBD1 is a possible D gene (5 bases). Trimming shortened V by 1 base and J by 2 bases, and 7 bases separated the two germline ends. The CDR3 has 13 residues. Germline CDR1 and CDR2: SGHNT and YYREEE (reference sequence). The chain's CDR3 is CASSLQGPYEQYF. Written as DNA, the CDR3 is TGTGCCAGCAGCTTGCAGGGCCCCTACGAGCAGTACTTC.

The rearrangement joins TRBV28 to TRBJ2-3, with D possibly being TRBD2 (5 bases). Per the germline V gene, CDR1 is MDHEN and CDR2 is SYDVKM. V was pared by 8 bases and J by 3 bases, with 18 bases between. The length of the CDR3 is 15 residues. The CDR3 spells CASSSSAPETDTQYF. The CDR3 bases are TGTGCCAGCTCGAGTAGCGCCCCCGAGACAGATACGCAGTATTTT.

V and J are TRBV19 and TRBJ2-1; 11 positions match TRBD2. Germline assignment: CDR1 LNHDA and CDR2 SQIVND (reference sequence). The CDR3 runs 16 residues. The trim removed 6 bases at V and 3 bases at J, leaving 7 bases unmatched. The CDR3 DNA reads TGTGCCAGTAGCCCCATGCTAGCGGGAGGCTACAATGAGCAGTTCTTC. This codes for CASSPMLAGGYNEQFF.

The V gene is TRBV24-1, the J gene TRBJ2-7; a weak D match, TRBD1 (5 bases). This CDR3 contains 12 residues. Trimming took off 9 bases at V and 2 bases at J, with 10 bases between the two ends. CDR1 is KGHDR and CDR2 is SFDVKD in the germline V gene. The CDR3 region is CATAQGPYEQYF. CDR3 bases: TGTGCCACCGCGCAGGGCCCCTACGAGCAGTACTTC.

The CDR3 loop is CASSRGKREKNEQFF. The DNA for the CDR3 is TGTGCCAGCAGCCGGGGGAAGCGGGAGAAGAATGAGCAGTTCTTC. The chain employs TRBV5-4 and TRBJ2-1, with 8 bases fitting TRBD2. V was pared by 4 bases and J by 7 bases, with 10 bases of the junction left unmatched. The CDR3 is made up of 15 amino acids. Germline CDR1 and CDR2: SGHNT and YYREEE (reference sequence).